The T cell receptor (beta chain) under discussion was sequenced for a study of blood T cell repertoires in COVID-19 (dated by TCRdb to about 2020). With regard to the full study: Collaborator samples came from the United States, Italy and Spain and covered acute and convalescent phases of COVID-19. The prospective study material was composed of cDNA or gDNA derived from T cells, B-cell-depleted T cells, or PBMCs. Deeply sampled blood TCRbeta repertoires from subjects exposed to, actively infected with, or recovered from COVID-19 were included in the dataset. The repertoires were released in a freely available public database intended as a resource for research on the immune response to SARS-CoV-2. Samples were obtained from the ongoing ImmuneRACE study (first 160 participants) and from roughly 1,300 subjects provided by 6 global collaborators. The sample metadata nearly always contained a de-identified subject ID, COVID-19 status, age in years and sex. Where available, HLA class I and class II types were obtained from metadata supplied by the sample provider rather than from assay-based typing. Paper-wide results and their limitations: Clinical and demographic metadata were provided uncurated, with the amount varying by source and participant.

TCRbeta CDR3 regions were amplified from genomic DNA using the immunoSEQ Assay, a bias-controlled multiplex PCR. Per the original workflow: The number of nucleated cells in each sample was estimated by amplification of reference gene primers within the assay. Sequence reads were collapsed and filtered to measure the absolute abundance of every unique TCRbeta CDR3 rearrangement. For each sample, productive Simpson clonality was calculated by taking the square root of Simpson's diversity index across productive rearrangements. As stored in TCRdb, this immuneACCESS dataset retains in-frame rearrangements with V and J assigned. A fraction of the clones does not appear; measured against another copy, unresolved V genes explain less than half of the discrepancy, and the remainder lacks a known reason. D and trimming were read from the DNA, whereas the V and J calls and clone size are those reported in that table. Recorded for this sample are 55,000 to 75,000 clones; approximately 79% of them occurred a single time. The ten biggest clones cover more than 3% of the sample.

V is cut back by 6 bases and J by 3 bases, with 6 bases in the junction unmatched. The CDR3 runs 13 amino acids, cysteine and phenylalanine included. CDR3 DNA only is kept here, 39 bases in frame from base 1. For CDR1 and CDR2, the germline V gene lists SQVTM and ANQGSEA. With respect to this clone: There is no known antigen for this receptor. Per-base qualities were not stored, and no clone one base away is much larger.

The collaborating institutions used their own protocols to collect whole blood in K2EDTA tubes. Collaborator samples were shipped for TCRbeta analysis as frozen whole blood, isolated PBMCs, or DNA extracted from either sample type. The sequencing input was peripheral blood. The V and J genes are TRBV29-1 and TRBJ2-3, with TRBD2 identical over 7 junction bases. This clonotype was obtained from a man between 60 and 75 years old with acute or convalescent COVID-19. In nucleotides, the sequence is TGCAGCGTCCCGGGGGGAGGGACAGATACGCAGTATTTT. Its translation is CSVPGGGTDTQYF.